This T cell receptor beta chain is drawn from a study of blood T cell repertoires in COVID-19. Study summary: Samples representing acute and convalescent COVID-19 were sourced from the United States, Italy and Spain. Nucleic acid was either cDNA or gDNA, and it came from T cells, B-cell-depleted T cells, or PBMCs.

The V end lost 4 bases, the J end lost 5 bases, and 14 bases lay between the germline ends. Looked up from germline, CDR1 is SNHLY and CDR2 is FYNNEI. The CDR3 extends over 14 amino acids. Clinical history reported by participants formed the basis on which cohorts were assigned. Original analysis: Estimation of nucleated cell counts relied on the amplification of reference gene primers. Here immunoSEQ multiplex PCR was the method, and the copy in TCRdb shows in-frame clones only, minus some. D and trimming come from the DNA, and the V and J calls and clone size come from that table. The repertoire holds 250,000 to 350,000 clones, with roughly nine tenths as singletons.

The genes are TRBV2 and TRBJ1-1, with a possible D match to TRBD1 (6 bases). What was sequenced was PBMCs or T cells enriched from blood (not recorded which). The sequence came from a young woman who had recovered from COVID-19. The chain's CDR3 is CASSVDSSGTEAFF. CDR3 coding DNA: TGTGCCAGCAGTGTGGACAGTTCAGGGACTGAAGCTTTCTTT.